The next 3 T cell receptor beta chains were all read from a single sample in a study of blood T cells in healthy people across ages. Primed by a sample-barcoded 5' primer and a J-beta primer mix, a second PCR proceeded for roughly 6 to 12 cycles. TCRdb itself ran the 5' RACE reads through MiXCR, one entry per CDR3 protein. The table has 1.5 million to 2 million distinct CDR3 sequences, approximately 39% seen once. Sequencing was carried out using blood. Receptor source: a human donor in good health.

The chain employs TRBV4-2 and TRBJ2-1, with D perhaps matching TRBD1 (6 bases). Trimming removed 5 bases at V and 12 bases at J, with 11 bases between. The CDR3 is 11 residues long. CDR1 and CDR2 (germline): LGHNA, YNFKEQ. The CDR3 DNA is TGTGCCAGCAGCTGGGGCAGGGGGCAGTTCTTC. It translates to CASSWGRGQFF.

This chain uses TRBV5-1 with TRBJ1-6, with TRBD1 matching 8 bases. This CDR3 comprises 16 residues. Losses at the gene ends were 4 bases for V and 13 bases for J; bases not matched to a gene: 16. Germline loops: CDR1 SGHRS, CDR2 YFSETQ. CDR3 sequence reads: CASSAERTGSGSPLHF. CDR3 bases: TGCGCCAGCAGCGCCGAACGGACAGGGTCTGGTTCGCCCCTCCACTTT.

This chain joins TRBV24-1 and TRBJ2-1; D is unclear. V was shortened by 6 bases and J by 0 bases, with 8 bases between the two germline ends. The CDR3 covers 14 residues. The germline V gene encodes CDR1 KGHDR and CDR2 SFDVKD. Here the CDR3 reads CATSRRYSYNEQFF. CDR3 in DNA: TGTGCCACCAGTAGGCGCTACTCCTACAATGAGCAGTTCTTC.